This T cell receptor beta chain was retrieved from a study of identifying expanded T cells in peripheral blood. Repertoires were generated with immunoSEQ multiplex PCR, while TCRdb's copy carries only in-frame clones and drops some. The table includes around 56,000 clones, around 81% detected once. No infections or other immune events were documented during collection. Details on this clone: No antigen is known for it.

The CDR3 totals 16 residues. Trimming removed 6 bases at V and 0 bases at J, with 16 bases between. CDR1 and CDR2 from the germline V gene are MNHEY and SMNVEV (reference sequence). Study findings and constraints: Across healthy donors, higher total template counts meant significantly greater approximately 2-week count variance. Differentially abundant clones: 0.95 to 1.5 between replicates, about 17 at about two weeks, over 18 at four.

The sequenced sample was blood. This TCR came from a person aged 18 to 75 in good health. The gene calls are TRBV27 and TRBJ2-3; D perhaps matches TRBD1 (5 bases). CDR3 nucleotides: TGTGCCAGCAGCACGGACGACAGCTTTAGCACAGATACGCAGTATTTT. Translated: CASSTDDSFSTDTQYF.